This T cell receptor (beta chain) was documented in a study of shared clonotypes between healthy human individuals (TCRdb year 2020). Context from the whole study: The cohort comprised two women and three men aged 18 to 49 years. The study deeply sequenced blood TCR repertoires of about 5 healthy adults to estimate repertoire size and the extent of clonotype sharing between individuals. To increase sequencing depth and limit assay-specific biases, different laboratories used diverse techniques to prepare libraries and sequence TCR repertoires. Per donor, leukapheresis produced somewhere between about 0.9 and 9.5 billion PBMCs.

With respect to this clone: What this receptor recognizes is not known. Qualities for individual bases were not recorded, and no much larger clone is one base off.

The germline ends are 6 bases apart after V is trimmed by 1 base and J by 3 bases. From its cysteine to its phenylalanine, the CDR3 spans 13 amino acids. This entry keeps only the CDR3 DNA: 39 bases, framed from base 1. From a lookup of the germline V gene (reference sequence), CDR1 and CDR2 are SGHNT and YYREEE. The paper's findings and limits, for the study overall: Based on pairwise subsampling, the degree of clonotype sharing among donors was expected to be affected by sequencing depth. The genetic and exposure-history diversity represented was limited by the small number of donors. Sampling was restricted to blood, and TCR repertoires in tissue are likely to differ from TCR repertoires in blood.

Donors were healthy HIV-negative adults with no recently reported acute infections or vaccinations. Every donor was a Caucasian adult living in Nashville, Tennessee, USA. For unsorted samples, about 90 million PBMCs were counted and genomic DNA was extracted with the QIAamp DNA Blood Mini kit. Blood was obtained by leukapheresis, after which PBMCs were separated by Ficoll-Histopaque density gradient centrifugation and cryopreserved in liquid nitrogen vapor phase. TCR CDR3 regions were amplified from genomic DNA by multiplex PCR using the deep immunoSEQ assay. Extracted genomic DNA from each cell subset was distributed evenly across all wells of several immunoSEQ 96-well plates, and each plate was treated as a replicate. Each replicate PCR for unsorted PBMC received roughly 300 ng genomic DNA, equal to approximately 30,000 T cell genomes. Ten immunoSEQ deep assay plates were used to sequence unsorted PBMC genomic DNA. Purified libraries were quantified with a Qubit 3.0 fluorometer, sized on a Bioanalyzer 2100, and re-quantified with the KAPA Library Quantification kit. A separate single-read 150-cycle Illumina NextSeq 550 flow cell was used to sequence each immunoSEQ 96-well plate. Per the original workflow: The immunoSEQ output contained only junctional sequences without quality scores, so filtering could not match that applied to full-length reads. Sequences were annotated with PyIR, a Python wrapper for IgBLAST v1.9, using IMGT germline references to assign V/J genes and CDR3. Reads were filtered out if the reads had weak V/J assignments (E-value above 1e-6), no CDR3, stop codons, out-of-frame junctions, or ambiguous translated residues. V3J clonotypes were defined by identical inferred V gene, J gene, and CDR3 amino acid sequence. The percentage overlap between two repertoires was calculated by dividing the number of shared unique clonotypes by the size of the smaller repertoire. Three approaches were used to assess repertoire richness: RTK rarefaction, the Chao1 estimator, and Recon v2.1 estimates of unobserved clonotypes. TCRdb holds this immuneACCESS table with in-frame rearrangements only. Some clones are missing; in checked studies, unresolved V genes explain under half, and the rest has no known cause. The V and J calls and the clone size are those of that table, but D and trimming were determined from the DNA. This sample is represented by some 470,000 clones; roughly four fifths of them were singletons. Over 10% of the sample is held by the ten biggest clonotypes.

The TCR was taken from a woman aged 40 to 55 in good health. Some clones in this sample may be carry-over from other donors' samples. The chain employs TRBV5-4 and TRBJ2-3, with the D gene too uncertain to name. Sequenced sample: PBMCs. The CDR3 region reads CASSLQTTDTQYF. The DNA sequence is TGTGCCAGCAGCTTGCAGACAACAGATACGCAGTATTTT. Outside the CDR3, residues come from the reference TRBV5-4 and TRBJ2-3 proteins, so the full variable domain is: ETGVTQSPTHLIKTRGQQVTLRCSSQSGHNTVSWYQQALGQGPQFIFQYYREEENGRGNFPPRFSGLQFPNYSSELNVNALELDDSALYLCASSLQTTDTQYFGPGTRLTVL.